This T cell receptor (beta chain) emerged from a study of Graves' ophthalmopathy and Graves' hyperthyroidism. Notes on the study in general: This model predicted ophthalmopathy progression (sensitivity around 70%, specificity about 72%). A 13-signature model separated ophthalmopathy from stable hyperthyroidism, just over 85% sensitivity, roughly 80% specificity. Blood also held most thyroid clonotypes expanded above 0.001 frequency.

This clonotype was recorded at least ten times. Its antigen is as yet unknown. The PBMCs had their origin in 10 ml of fresh peripheral blood. The V and J ends lost 0 bases and 9 bases respectively, with 10 bases between them. The germline gives CDR1 SGHKS, CDR2 YYEKEE (reference sequence). The CDR3 spans 14 residues. As the template, RNA transcripts were used to amplify TCR beta CDR3 regions. Scientists carried out first-round RT-PCR using HTBI primers and then a second-round multiplex PCR. TCRdb ran MiXCR on the multiplex PCR reads and lists one entry per CDR3 protein. Of some 520,000 distinct CDR3 sequences in the sample, roughly an eighth were seen once.

V and J are TRBV5-5 and TRBJ1-6; no reliable D call. The source of this sequence is a woman in her twenties or thirties with Graves' ophthalmopathy. Sequenced input: blood. The CDR3 sequence is CASSLAHQGSPLHF. CDR3 nucleotide sequence: TGTGCCAGCAGCTTGGCTCATCAAGGTTCACCCCTCCACTTT. Full variable domain (remainder filled in from reference TRBV5-5 and TRBJ1-6): DAGVTQSPTHLIKTRGQQVTLRCSPISGHKSVSWYQQVLGQGPQFIFQYYEKEERGRGNFPDRFSARQFPNYSSELNVNALLLGDSALYLCASSLAHQGSPLHFGNGTRLTVT.